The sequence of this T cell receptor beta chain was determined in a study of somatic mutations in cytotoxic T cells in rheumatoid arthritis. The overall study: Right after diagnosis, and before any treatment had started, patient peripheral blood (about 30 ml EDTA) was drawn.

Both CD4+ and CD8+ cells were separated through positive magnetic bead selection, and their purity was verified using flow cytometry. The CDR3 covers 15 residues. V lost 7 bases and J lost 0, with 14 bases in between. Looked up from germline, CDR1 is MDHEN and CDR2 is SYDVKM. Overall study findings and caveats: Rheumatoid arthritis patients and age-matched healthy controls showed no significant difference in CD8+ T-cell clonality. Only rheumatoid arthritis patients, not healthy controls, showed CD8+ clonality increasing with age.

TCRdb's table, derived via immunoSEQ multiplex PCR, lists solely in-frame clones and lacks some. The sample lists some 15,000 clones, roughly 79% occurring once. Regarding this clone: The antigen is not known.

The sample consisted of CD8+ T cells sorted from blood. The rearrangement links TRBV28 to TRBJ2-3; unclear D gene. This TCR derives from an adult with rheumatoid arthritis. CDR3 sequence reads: CASTLGSVSTDTQYF. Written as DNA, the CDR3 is TGTGCCAGCACCTTGGGGTCAGTTAGCACAGATACGCAGTATTTT. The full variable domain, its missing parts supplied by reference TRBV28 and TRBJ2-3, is DVKVTQSSRYLVKRTGEKVFLECVQDMDHENMFWYRQDPGLGLRLIYFSYDVKMKEKGDIPEGYSVSREKKERFSLILESASTNQTSMYLCASTLGSVSTDTQYFGPGTRLTVL.